This T cell receptor beta chain stems from a study of immune cell composition in non-small cell lung cancer. Turning to the study itself: Lung adenocarcinoma or squamous carcinoma made up most tumours.

Sequencing was performed with immunoSEQ multiplex PCR; in TCRdb, only in-frame clones are kept and a portion is missing. The repertoire holds about 1,900 clones, around three quarters seen once, with roughly 4.2% in the top ten. Study findings and constraints: In adenocarcinoma, maximal tumour-associated clone frequency tracked TIL tumour reactivity. 75% of squamous and 30% to 40% of adenocarcinoma cases had tumour-associated clones >0.5%. Squamous lung tumours showed higher top 10 clone scores and clonality than adenocarcinomas.

Concerning this clone itself: Its antigen is unknown.

Germline V CDR1 and CDR2: SGHAT, FQNNGV. Trimming stripped 5 bases from V and 7 bases from J, with 8 bases between. The CDR3 runs 11 residues. The V call is TRBV11-2, the J call TRBJ2-5; D not certain. The sequence derives from a human donor with non-small cell lung cancer. Sequenced input: lung tumor tissue. The CDR3, as DNA: TGTGCCAGCAGCATTCTAGGGACCCAGTACTTC. Protein: CASSILGTQYF.